This section outlines one T cell receptor (beta chain) sequence together with its context. The antigen is not known. Isolated RNA was reverse transcribed in full, so expressed TCRB transcripts were sequenced. TCRdb's copy holds only in-frame clones and misses some; the assay was immunoSEQ multiplex PCR. The sample consists of about 700,000 clones, over 10% of them appearing once. This specimen comes from a study of beta chain features in type 1 diabetes. The study's findings and limits: Patients' naive, central memory and Treg TCRB repertoires seemed closer to one another than those of healthy donors. For TCRB rearrangement, an influence of HLA type remained unresolved here. Across all four CD4+ subsets, people with type 1 diabetes showed modestly shorter TCRB CDR3s.

V was clipped by 3 bases and J by 8 bases, with 22 bases between them. The CDR3 is 16 residues long. Germline lookup yields CDR1 MGHRA and CDR2 YSYEKL. Purity above 98% was achieved in all sorted populations. The sample was naive CD4+ T cells from blood. The sequence derives from a man between 18 and 29 years old with type 1 diabetes. V usage is TRBV4-1 and J usage is TRBJ1-2, with D possibly TRBD1 on 5 matching bases. The CDR3 protein is CASSHPGGLRLEGYTF. CDR3 DNA sequence: TGCGCCAGCAGCCACCCGGGGGGACTCCGCCTAGAGGGCTACACCTTC.